Sequencing of this T cell receptor beta chain was carried out in a study of blood T cells in healthy people across ages. V shed 3 bases and J 6 bases; nucleotides not matched to a gene: 0. The CDR3 is made up of 14 amino acids. Germline-derived CDR1 and CDR2 are SGHRS and YFSETQ. RNA extraction gave at least 5.5 micrograms of total RNA per sample. Notes on the study in general: Estimates based on one million T cells were treated as lower bounds.

Comment on this clonotype: The antigen is not known.

A sample-barcoded 5' primer and a J-beta primer mix were used in a second PCR of roughly 7 to 11 cycles. In TCRdb, the 5' RACE reads were re-called with MiXCR into one record per CDR3 protein. Of some 890,000 distinct CDR3 sequences in the sample, almost 30% were seen once. These data were likewise used in another study, on T cells of mothers and their children. That work states: Samples were obtained from a few healthy Caucasian mothers and their six children.

This chain connects TRBV5-1 to TRBJ1-6, with TRBD1 identical over 10 bases. The clonotype comes from a woman in her forties in good health. Source material: blood. The CDR3: CASSWDRGNSPLHF. The DNA for the CDR3 is TGCGCCAGCAGCTGGGACAGGGGTAATTCACCCCTCCACTTT.